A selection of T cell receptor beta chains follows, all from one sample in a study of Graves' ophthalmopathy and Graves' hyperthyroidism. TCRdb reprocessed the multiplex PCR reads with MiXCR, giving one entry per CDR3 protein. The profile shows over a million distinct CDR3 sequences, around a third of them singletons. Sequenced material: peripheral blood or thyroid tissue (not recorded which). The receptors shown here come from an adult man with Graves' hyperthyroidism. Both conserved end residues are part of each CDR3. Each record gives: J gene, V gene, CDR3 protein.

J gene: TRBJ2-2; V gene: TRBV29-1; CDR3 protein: CSVRDRVTGELFF
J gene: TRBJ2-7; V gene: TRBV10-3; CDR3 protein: CAISDTKGGGLRDRLYEQYF
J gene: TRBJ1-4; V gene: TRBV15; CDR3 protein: CATSRDVRSRNEKLFF
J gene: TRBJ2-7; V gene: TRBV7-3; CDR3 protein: CASSLHLSGAKPYEQYF
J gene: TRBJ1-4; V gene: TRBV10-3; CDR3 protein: CAISERKGNHEKLFF
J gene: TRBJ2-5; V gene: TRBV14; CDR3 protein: CASSQDRGEETQYF
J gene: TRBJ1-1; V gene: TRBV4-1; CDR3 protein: CASSRGQGRFVEAFF
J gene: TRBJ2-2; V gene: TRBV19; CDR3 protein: CASSLGGTGMITGELFF
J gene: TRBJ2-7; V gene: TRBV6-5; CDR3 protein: CASSYRGDRGDEQYF
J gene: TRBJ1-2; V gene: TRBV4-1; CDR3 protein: CASSQERTLYGYTF
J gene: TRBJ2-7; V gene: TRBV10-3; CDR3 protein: CAITDGRGYEQYF
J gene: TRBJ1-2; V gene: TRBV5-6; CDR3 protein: CASQAFLEDYGYTF
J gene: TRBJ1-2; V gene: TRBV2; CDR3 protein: CASLEGVGYYGYTF
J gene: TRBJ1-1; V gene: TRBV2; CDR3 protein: CASSDRGEWVAFF
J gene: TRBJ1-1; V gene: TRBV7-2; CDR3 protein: CASSSQRTKTNTEAFF
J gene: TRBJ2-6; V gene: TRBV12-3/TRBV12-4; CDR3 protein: CASIIDSGANVLTF
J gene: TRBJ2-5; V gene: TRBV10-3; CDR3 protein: CASSYSGMAKETQYF
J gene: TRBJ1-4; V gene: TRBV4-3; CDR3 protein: CASSQGGQTKLFF
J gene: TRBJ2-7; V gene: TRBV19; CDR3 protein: CASSSSRYGQYF
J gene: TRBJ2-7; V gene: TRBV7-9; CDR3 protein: CASSSASGTSGIREQYF
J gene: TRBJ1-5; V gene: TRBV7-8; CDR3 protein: CAQTREPYQPQHF
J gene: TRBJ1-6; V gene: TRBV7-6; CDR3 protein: CASSSDFRGDHNSPLHF
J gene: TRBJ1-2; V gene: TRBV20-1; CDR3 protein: CSARDLVKTGPRGGYTF
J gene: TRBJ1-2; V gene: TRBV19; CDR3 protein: CASTPGPAGGYTF
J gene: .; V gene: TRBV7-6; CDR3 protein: CASSFIMGVGDREQFF
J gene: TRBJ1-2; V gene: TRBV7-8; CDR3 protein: CASSSSRHHHGYTF
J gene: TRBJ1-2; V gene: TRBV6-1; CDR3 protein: CASSEGTVLNYGYTF
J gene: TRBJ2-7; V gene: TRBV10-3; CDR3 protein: CAISAQNSYEQYF
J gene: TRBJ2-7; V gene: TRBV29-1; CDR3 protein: CSPTSETHEQYF
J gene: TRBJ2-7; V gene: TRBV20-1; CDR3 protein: CSARDFGTSGTYEQYF
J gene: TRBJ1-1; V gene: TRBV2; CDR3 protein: CASRDLGREAFF
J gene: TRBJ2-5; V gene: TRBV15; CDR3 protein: CATSSARHQETQYF
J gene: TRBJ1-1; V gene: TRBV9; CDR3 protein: CASRLGLKGARTEAFF
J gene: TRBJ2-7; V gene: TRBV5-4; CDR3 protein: CASSDFAGAPAYEQYF
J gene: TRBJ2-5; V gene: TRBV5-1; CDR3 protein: CASMAGGGQETQYF
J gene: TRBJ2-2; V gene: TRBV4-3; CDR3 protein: CASSRLSTGELFF
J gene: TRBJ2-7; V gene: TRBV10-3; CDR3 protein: CAAGTGSYEQYF
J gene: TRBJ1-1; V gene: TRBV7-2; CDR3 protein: CASISGGRTNTEAFF
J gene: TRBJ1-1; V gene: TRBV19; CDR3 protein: CASSTSVWGNTEAFF
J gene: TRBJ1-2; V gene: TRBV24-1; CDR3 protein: CATSWDNTF
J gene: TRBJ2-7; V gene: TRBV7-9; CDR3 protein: CASSLASGVVYEQYF
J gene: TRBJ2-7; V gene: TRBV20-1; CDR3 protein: CSAREGSGSTYEQYF
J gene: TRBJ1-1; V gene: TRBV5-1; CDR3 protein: CASSSQQGTEAFF
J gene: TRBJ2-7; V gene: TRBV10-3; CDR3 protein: CAISEPREGMGGYEQYF
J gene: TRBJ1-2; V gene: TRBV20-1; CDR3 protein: CSASSALNYGYTF
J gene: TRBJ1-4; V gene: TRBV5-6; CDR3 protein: CASSPWSNVGLGEKLFF
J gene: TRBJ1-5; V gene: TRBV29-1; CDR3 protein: CSVALDSNQPQHF
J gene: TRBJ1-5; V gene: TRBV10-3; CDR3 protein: CAISQTGQVLSNQPQHF
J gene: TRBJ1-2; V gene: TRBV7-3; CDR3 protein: CASSGRTGKGYTF
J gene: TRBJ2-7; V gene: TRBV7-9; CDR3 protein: CAWRDGYEQYF
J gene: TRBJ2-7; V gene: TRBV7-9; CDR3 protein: CASSEGRTLAEQYF